The TCR beta chain described here comes from a study of shared clonotypes between healthy human individuals. Overall study results and limits: Read depth was anticipated to influence clonotype sharing among donors.

This was a deep-level run. Ten immunoSEQ deep assay plates were used to sequence unsorted PBMC DNA. Sequencing was performed with immunoSEQ multiplex PCR; in TCRdb, only in-frame clones are kept and a portion is missing. The sample has around 500,000 clones, around 75% seen once. Regarding this clone: Its cognate antigen is unknown.

Donors were Caucasian adults residing in Nashville, Tennessee, USA. Input material: PBMCs. The receptor was isolated from a woman aged 40-49 years in good health. Some clones in this sample may be carry-over from other donors' samples.

CDR3 sequence (DNA): TGTGCCAGCAGGTTAACAGGGAGGGACACCATATATTTT. This encodes CASRLTGRDTIYF. The chain carries TRBV28 and TRBJ1-3; a possible D gene is TRBD1 (6 bases). This CDR3 region has 13 residues. V shed 6 bases and J shed 8 bases, with 14 bases lying between them. Germline V gene data show CDR1 as MDHEN and CDR2 as SYDVKM. The full variable domain, rest sourced from reference TRBV28 and TRBJ1-3, is DVKVTQSSRYLVKRTGEKVFLECVQDMDHENMFWYRQDPGLGLRLIYFSYDVKMKEKGDIPEGYSVSREKKERFSLILESASTNQTSMYLCASRLTGRDTIYFGEGSWLTVV.